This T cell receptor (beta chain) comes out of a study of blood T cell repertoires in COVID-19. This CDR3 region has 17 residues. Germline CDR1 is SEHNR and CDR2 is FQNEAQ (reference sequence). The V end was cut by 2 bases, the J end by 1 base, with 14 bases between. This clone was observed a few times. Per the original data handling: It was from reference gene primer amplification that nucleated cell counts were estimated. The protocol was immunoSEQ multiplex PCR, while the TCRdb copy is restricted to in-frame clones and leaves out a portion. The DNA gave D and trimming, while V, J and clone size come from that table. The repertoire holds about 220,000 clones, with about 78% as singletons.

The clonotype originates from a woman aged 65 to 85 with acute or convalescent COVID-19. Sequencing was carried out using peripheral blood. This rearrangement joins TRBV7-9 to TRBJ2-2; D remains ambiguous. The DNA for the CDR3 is TGTGCCAGCAGCTTAAGAAGGAGTCAGAAGAACACCGGGGAGCTGTTTTTT. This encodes CASSLRRSQKNTGELFF.